This T cell receptor beta chain was captured in a study of beta chain features in type 1 diabetes. Study results and limitations: TCRB CDR3s were moderately but significantly shorter in Type 1 diabetes patients in all four CD4+ subsets. Among type 1 diabetes patients, VDJ junctions had fewer insertions and more deletions.

Expressed TCRB transcripts were sequenced because the entire RNA isolate underwent reverse transcription. The protocol was immunoSEQ multiplex PCR, while the TCRdb copy is restricted to in-frame clones and leaves out a portion. The table lists roughly 450,000 clones, roughly 10% of them singletons, with approximately 0.05% in the top ten. As for this clone: What it binds is not known. This may be a read error: a much more frequent sequence differs by one nucleotide.

Germline CDR1 SEHNR, CDR2 FQNEAQ (reference sequence). With 5 bases removed from V and 3 bases from J, the gap between germline ends came to 4 bases. This CDR3 has 11 residues. The sample was naive CD4+ T cells from blood. This receptor was identified in a woman aged 18-29 years in good health. The chain uses TRBV7-9 and TRBJ2-5; D unclear. The CDR3 nucleotides read TGTGCCAGCAGCATAAAAGAGACCCAGTACTTC. Amino acids: CASSIKETQYF.